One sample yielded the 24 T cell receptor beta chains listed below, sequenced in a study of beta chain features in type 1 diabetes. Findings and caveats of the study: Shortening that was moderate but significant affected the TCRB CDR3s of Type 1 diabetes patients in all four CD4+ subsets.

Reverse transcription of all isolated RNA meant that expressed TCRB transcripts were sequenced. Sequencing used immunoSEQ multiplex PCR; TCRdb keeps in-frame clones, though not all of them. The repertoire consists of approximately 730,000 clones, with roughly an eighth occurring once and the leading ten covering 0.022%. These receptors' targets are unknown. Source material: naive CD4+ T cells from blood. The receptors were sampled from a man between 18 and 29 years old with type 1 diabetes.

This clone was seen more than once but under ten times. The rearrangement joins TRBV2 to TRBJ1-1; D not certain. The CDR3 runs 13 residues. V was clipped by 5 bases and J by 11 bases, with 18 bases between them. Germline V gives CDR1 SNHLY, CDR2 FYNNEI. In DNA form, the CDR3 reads TGTGCCAGCAGTCCTCCGGGCCTCGAATATGCTTTCTTT. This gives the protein CASSPPGLEYAFF.

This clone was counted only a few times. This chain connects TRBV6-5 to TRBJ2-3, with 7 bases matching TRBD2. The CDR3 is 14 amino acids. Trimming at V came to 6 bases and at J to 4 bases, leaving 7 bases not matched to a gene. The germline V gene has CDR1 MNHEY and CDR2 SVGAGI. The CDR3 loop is CASRRPGLPDTQYF. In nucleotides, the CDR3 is TGTGCCAGCAGACGACCGGGACTACCAGATACGCAGTATTTT.

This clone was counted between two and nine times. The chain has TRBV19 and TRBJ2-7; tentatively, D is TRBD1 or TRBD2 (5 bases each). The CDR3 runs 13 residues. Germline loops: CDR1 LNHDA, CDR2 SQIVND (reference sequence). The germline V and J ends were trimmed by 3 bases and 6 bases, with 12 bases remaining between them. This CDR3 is CASSMGREREQYF. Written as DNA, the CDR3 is TGTGCCAGTAGTATGGGCAGGGAGCGCGAGCAGTACTTC.

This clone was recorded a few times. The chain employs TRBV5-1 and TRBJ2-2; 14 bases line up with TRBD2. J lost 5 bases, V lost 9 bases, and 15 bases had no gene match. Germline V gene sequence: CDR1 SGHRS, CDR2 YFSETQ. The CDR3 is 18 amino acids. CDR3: CATKRGLAGAQRTGELFF. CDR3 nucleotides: TGCGCCACCAAAAGGGGACTAGCGGGGGCCCAACGTACCGGGGAGCTGTTTTTT.

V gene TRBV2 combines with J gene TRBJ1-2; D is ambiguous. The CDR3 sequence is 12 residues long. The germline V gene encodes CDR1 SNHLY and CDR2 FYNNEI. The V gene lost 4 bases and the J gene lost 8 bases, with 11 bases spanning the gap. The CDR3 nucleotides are TGTGCCAGCAGTGTGGGTGTATCCGGCTACACCTTC. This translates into CASSVGVSGYTF.

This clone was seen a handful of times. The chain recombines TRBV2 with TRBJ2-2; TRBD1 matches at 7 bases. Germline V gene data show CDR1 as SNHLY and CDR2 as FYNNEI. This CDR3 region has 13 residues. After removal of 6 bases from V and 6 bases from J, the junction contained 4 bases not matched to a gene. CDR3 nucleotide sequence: TGTGCCAGCAGCGTCCAGGGGGCCGGGGAGCTGTTTTTT. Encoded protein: CASSVQGAGELFF.

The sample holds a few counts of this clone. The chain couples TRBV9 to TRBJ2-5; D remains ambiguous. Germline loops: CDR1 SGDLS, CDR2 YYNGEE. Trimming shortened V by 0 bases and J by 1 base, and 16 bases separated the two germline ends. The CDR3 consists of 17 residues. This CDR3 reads CASSVGVDPLIQETQYF. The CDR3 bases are TGTGCCAGCAGCGTAGGAGTAGATCCTCTCATCCAAGAGACCCAGTACTTC.

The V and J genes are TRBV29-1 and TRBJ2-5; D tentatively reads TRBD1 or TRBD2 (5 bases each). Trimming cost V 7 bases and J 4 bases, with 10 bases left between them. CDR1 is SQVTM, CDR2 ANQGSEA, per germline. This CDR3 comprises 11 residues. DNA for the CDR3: TGCAGCGGGGACGAGAGAGAGACCCAGTACTTC. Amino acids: CSGDERETQYF. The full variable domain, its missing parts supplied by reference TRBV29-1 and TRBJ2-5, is SAVISQKPSRDICQRGTSLTIQCQVDSQVTMMFWYRQQPGQSLTLIATANQGSEATYESGFVIDKFPISRPNLTFSTLTVSNMSPEDSSIYLCSGDERETQYFGPGTRLLVL.

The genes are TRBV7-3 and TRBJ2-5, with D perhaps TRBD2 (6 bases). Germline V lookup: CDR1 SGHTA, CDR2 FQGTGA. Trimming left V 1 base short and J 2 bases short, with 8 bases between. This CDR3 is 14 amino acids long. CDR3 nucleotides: TGTGCCAGCAGCTTAAGGGGGGATCAAGAGACCCAGTACTTC. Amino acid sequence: CASSLRGDQETQYF. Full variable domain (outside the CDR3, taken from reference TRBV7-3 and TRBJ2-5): GAGVSQTPSNKVTEKGKYVELRCDPISGHTALYWYRQSLGQGPEFLIYFQGTGAADDSGLPNDRFFAVRPEGSVSTLKIQRTERGDSAVYLCASSLRGDQETQYFGPGTRLLVL.

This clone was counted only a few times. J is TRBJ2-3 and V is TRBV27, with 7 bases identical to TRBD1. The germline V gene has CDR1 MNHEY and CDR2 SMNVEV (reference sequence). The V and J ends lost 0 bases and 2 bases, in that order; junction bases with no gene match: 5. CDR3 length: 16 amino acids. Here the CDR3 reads CASSLSQGVYTDTQYF. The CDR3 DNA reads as TGTGCCAGCAGTTTATCGCAGGGGGTATACACAGATACGCAGTATTTT.

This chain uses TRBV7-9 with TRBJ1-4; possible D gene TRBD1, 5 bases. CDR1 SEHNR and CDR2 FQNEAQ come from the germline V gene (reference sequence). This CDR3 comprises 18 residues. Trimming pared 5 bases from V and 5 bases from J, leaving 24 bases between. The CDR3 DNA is TGTGCCAGCAGCCCCCTGGCACCCAGGGATCCGCGCAATGAAAAACTGTTTTTT. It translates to CASSPLAPRDPRNEKLFF.

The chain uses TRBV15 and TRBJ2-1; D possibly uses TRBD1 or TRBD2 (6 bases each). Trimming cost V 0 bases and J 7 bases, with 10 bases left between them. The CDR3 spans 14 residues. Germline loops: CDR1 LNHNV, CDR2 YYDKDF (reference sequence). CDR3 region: CATSRDKGGNEQFF. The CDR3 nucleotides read TGTGCCACCAGCAGAGATAAGGGGGGAAATGAGCAGTTCTTC.

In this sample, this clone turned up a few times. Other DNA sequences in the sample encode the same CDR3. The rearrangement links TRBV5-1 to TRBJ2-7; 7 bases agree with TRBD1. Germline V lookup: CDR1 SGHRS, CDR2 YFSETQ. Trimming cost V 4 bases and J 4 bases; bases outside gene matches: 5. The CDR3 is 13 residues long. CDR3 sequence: CASSPGTAYEQYF. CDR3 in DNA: TGCGCCAGCAGCCCCGGGACAGCTTACGAGCAGTACTTC.

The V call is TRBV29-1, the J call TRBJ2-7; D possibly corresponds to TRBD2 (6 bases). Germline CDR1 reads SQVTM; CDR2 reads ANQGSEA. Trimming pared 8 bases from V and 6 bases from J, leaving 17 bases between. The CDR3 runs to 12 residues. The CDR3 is CSSGEGAGEQYF. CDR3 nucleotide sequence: TGCAGCTCGGGGGAAGGGGCCGGCGAGCAGTACTTC.

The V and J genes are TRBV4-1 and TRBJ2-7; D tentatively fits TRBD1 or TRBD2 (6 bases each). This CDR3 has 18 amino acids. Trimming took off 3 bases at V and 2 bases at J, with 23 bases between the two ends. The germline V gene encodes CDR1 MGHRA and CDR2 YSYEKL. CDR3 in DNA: TGCGCCAGCAGCCAGGAGGGATCGAGGGGGGTATTAGCCTACGAGCAGTACTTC. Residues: CASSQEGSRGVLAYEQYF.

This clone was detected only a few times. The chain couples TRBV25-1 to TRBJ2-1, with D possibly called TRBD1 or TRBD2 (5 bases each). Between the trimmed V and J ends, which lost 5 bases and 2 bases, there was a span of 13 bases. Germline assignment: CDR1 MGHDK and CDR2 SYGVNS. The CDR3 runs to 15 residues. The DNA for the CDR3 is TGTGCCAGCAGTAAGAGGGGCAGTCCCTACAATGAGCAGTTCTTC. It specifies CASSKRGSPYNEQFF.

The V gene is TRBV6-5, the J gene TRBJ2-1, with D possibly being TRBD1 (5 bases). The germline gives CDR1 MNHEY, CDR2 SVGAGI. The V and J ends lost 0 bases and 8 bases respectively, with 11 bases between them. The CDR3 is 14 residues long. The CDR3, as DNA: TGTGCCAGCAGTTACTCGAATTGGGGCTATGAGCAGTTCTTC. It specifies CASSYSNWGYEQFF.

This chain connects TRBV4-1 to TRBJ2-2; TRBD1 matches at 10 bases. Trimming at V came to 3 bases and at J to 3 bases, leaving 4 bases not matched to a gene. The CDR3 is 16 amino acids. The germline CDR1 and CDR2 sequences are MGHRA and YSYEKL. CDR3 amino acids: CASSHHGQGDTGELFF. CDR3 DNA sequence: TGCGCCAGCAGCCACCATGGACAGGGGGACACCGGGGAGCTGTTTTTT.

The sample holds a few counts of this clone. The DNA for the CDR3 is TGTGCCAGCAGCTTAAGGGGGGGAAAACTGTTTTTT. As protein: CASSLRGGKLFF. The chain is built from TRBV7-2 and TRBJ1-4; D might be TRBD1 (6 bases). Germline CDR1 reads SGHTA; CDR2 reads FQGNSA. The CDR3 is made up of 12 amino acids. The ends were cut back, 2 bases at V and 10 bases at J, with 8 bases in the middle.

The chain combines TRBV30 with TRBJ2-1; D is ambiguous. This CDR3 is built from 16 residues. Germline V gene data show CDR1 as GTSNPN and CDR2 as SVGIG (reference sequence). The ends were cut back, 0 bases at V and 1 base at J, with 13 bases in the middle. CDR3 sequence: CAWSVGGRASYNEQFF. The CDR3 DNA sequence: TGTGCCTGGAGTGTGGGTGGAAGGGCTTCCTACAATGAGCAGTTCTTC.

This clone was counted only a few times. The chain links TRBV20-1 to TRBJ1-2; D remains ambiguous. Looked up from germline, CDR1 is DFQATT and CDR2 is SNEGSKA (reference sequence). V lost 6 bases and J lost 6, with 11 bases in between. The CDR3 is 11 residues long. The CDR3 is CSAPKIDGYTF. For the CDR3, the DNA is TGCAGTGCACCAAAGATTGATGGCTACACCTTC.

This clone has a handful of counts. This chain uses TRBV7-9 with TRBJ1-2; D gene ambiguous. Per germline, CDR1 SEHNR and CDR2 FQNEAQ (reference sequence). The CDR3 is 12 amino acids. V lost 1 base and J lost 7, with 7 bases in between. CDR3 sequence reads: CASSLVNSGYTF. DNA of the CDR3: TGTGCCAGCAGCTTAGTTAATAGTGGCTACACCTTC.

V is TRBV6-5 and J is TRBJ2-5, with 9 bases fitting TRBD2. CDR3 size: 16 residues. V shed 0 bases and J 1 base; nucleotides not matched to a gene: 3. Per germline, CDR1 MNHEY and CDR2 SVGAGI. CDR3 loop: CASSYSLTSGQETQYF. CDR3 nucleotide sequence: TGTGCCAGCAGTTACTCTCTGACTAGCGGCCAAGAGACCCAGTACTTC.

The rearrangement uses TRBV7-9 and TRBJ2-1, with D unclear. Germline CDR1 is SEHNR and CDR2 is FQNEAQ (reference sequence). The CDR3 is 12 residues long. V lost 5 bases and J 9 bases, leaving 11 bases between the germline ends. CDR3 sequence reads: CASSPSISEQFF. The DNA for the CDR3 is TGTGCCAGCAGCCCGTCGATATCTGAGCAGTTCTTC.